This T cell receptor (beta chain) emerged from a study of CD8 T cells in Susac syndrome. Study conclusions and caveats: The study recognized that its TCR sequencing and HLA analysis covered a relatively small number of individuals. The CD4+ T cell repertoires in Susac syndrome were not clonally expanded.

TCR beta was sequenced from blood CD8+ and CD4+ T cells. It was with random hexamers that about 0.45 to 1 ug RNA was reverse transcribed. Across 54 Vbeta and 13 Jbeta, TCR beta CDR3 was amplified with immunoSEQ multiplex PCR. TCRdb re-called the immunoSEQ multiplex PCR reads through MiXCR, storing one row per CDR3 protein. Among roughly 200,000 distinct CDR3 sequences listed, roughly 94% were seen once. The germline V gene encodes CDR1 MNHNS and CDR2 SASEGT. V was pared by 4 bases and J by 6 bases, with 13 bases of the junction left unmatched. The CDR3 has 16 residues. On this clonotype itself: Its antigen remains unidentified.

J is TRBJ2-7 and V is TRBV6-1, with 9 bases aligning to TRBD1. This clonotype originated in a human donor with Susac syndrome. Input material: CD4+ T cells from PBMCs. The CDR3 region is CASSGSGTGRNREQYF. CDR3 nucleotides: TGTGCCAGCAGTGGCTCCGGGACAGGGAGGAATCGCGAGCAGTACTTC.